This T cell receptor beta chain was captured in a study of neoadjuvant anti-PD-1 for oral cavity cancer (TCRdb year 2021). As for the study more broadly: Before curative-intent surgical resection, most patients were given three to four biweekly doses of nivolumab at 3 mg/kg. A fourth nivolumab dose was given around day 43 to patients without progression, and definitive surgical resection was performed in those patients on days 50-56. Patients with complete response, partial response or stable disease by RECIST 1.1 were defined as responders, whereas patients with progression were defined as non-responders. A 33% response rate was observed in the parent correlative cohort, in which around eleven patients were included. Overall study outcomes, separate from this receptor: After neoadjuvant nivolumab, significantly higher T cell clonality (Gini index) was found within PBMCs in non-responders than in responders. A higher pretreatment blood Treg/Th17 ratio correlated with both higher pretreatment blood TCRbeta clonality and lower post-treatment tumor TCRbeta clonality. Only a few patients per response group were included in the TCR analyses, and the authors called for validation in larger cohorts.

V loses 4 bases of germline sequence and J loses 7 bases, and the interval between the two ends is 14 bases. From the germline V gene, CDR1 is SNHLY and CDR2 is FYNNEI. The CDR3 covers 13 residues, taking in both the cysteine and the phenylalanine. The DNA shown is the 39-base CDR3, in frame from base 1. For deep sequencing, PBMC libraries mostly used 400 to 500 ng of input genomic DNA, with six replicates for each sample. TCRbeta libraries were prepared with the immunoSEQ hsTCRbeta kit according to the manufacturer's instructions. The completed libraries were mixed into a single pool at 3 nM, then sequenced with an Illumina NovaSeq 6000 S4 flow cell. The study's own analysis went as follows. The immunoSEQ Analyzer handled quality control and preprocessing of the raw data. The analysis was restricted to productive rearrangements, with each unique CDR3 amino acid sequence defining a clonotype. Repertoire clonality was estimated as the Gini-Simpson index, which was calculated using the R package tcR. Gini indices were compared with Student's t test, and associations with tumor size change were assessed by Pearson correlation. Entries here come from immuneACCESS through TCRdb and include only in-frame sequences with V and J called. Some clones fail to appear in such tables; in the studies checked, an unresolved V gene covers under half of the shortfall, and the cause of the remainder is unknown. V and J calls and clone size are those listed in that table; D and trimming were worked out from the DNA. This sample comprises about 72,000 clones, around 80% of them detected only once. The ten biggest clones cover approximately 3% of the sample.

Notes on this clone: The antigen this receptor binds is unknown. The sample holds no much larger clone one base away, and base qualities are not on file.

This specimen's time point label, per the study, means: before neoadjuvant nivolumab. Patients had been newly diagnosed with stage II-IVA oral cavity squamous cell carcinoma, and no prior systemic or radiation treatment had been given to the patients. Everyone in the cohort had locally advanced, HPV-negative oral cavity squamous cell carcinoma. Peripheral blood mononuclear cells were analyzed directly, without maintenance or expansion in culture. The samples were obtained from a longitudinal correlative study of a single-arm phase II trial testing neoadjuvant nivolumab in oral cavity squamous cell carcinoma. Subject-matched pre- and post-treatment PBMCs and tumors from three responders and three non-responders were subjected to genomic DNA-based TCRbeta sequencing. Peripheral blood mononuclear cells were collected once before nivolumab treatment and again after treatment, at the time of surgery. Genomic DNA was isolated from PBMCs using the Maxwell RSC DNA from Cells kit.

This receptor chain uses TRBV2 and TRBJ2-7, with no D gene named confidently. This sequence originates from a person between 40 and 79 years old with oral cavity squamous cell carcinoma. This material consisted of PBMCs, taken before nivolumab (anti-PD-1) treatment. CDR3 sequence: CASSVDYSEEQYF. Read as DNA, the sequence is TGTGCCAGCAGTGTTGATTACTCGGAGGAGCAGTACTTC.